Listed below are T cell receptor beta chains from one sample, sequenced in a study of immune evolution from preneoplasia to lung adenocarcinoma. TCRdb's copy holds only in-frame clones and misses some; the assay was immunoSEQ multiplex PCR. In the table there are around 9,900 clones, around 90% of which are singletons. Sequencing was performed on FFPE invasive lung adenocarcinoma tissue. These receptors all stem from a person aged 70 to 85 with invasive lung adenocarcinoma. Some clones in this sample may be carry-over from other donors' samples. The CDR3 runs from the conserved cysteine through the conserved F or W. The order of the fields is J gene, D gene, V gene, CDR3 protein, CDR3 DNA. A D gene is named only where the DNA matches it firmly.

>TRBJ2-7|-|TRBV15
CATSRSSYEQYF
TGTGCCACCAGCCGTAGCTCCTACGAGCAGTACTTC
>TRBJ1-4|TRBD1|TRBV28
CASSDPGTGSEKLFF
TGTGCCAGCAGTGACCCCGGGACAGGGTCTGAAAAACTGTTTTTT
>TRBJ2-3|-|TRBV15
CATSSEQDLTDTQYF
TGTGCCACCAGCAGTGAACAGGACCTCACAGATACGCAGTATTTT
>TRBJ2-1|TRBD1|TRBV15
CATSRVTGEKFF
TGTGCCACCAGCAGAGTGACAGGGGAAAAATTCTTC
>TRBJ1-1|-|TRBV2
CASMADMNTEAFF
TGTGCCAGCATGGCAGATATGAACACTGAAGCTTTCTTT
>TRBJ1-5|-|TRBV28
CASSSHPQKNSNQPQHF
TGTGCCAGCAGTTCACATCCGCAGAAAAATAGCAATCAGCCCCAGCATTTT
>TRBJ2-5|-|TRBV5-6
CASSSFGTEETQYF
TGTGCCAGCAGCTCTTTCGGGACCGAAGAAACCCAGTACTTC
>TRBJ2-2|-|TRBV18
CASSLYPTGELFF
TGTGCCAGCTCACTGTACCCGACCGGGGAGCTGTTTTTT
>TRBJ2-2|-|TRBV6-6
CASSYLGPGELFF
TGTGCCAGCAGTTACCTAGGACCCGGGGAGCTGTTTTTT
>TRBJ2-7|-|TRBV12-5
CASGLAIQGRVYEQYF
TGTGCTAGTGGTTTAGCGATACAGGGAAGGGTCTACGAGCAGTACTTC
>TRBJ1-5|-|TRBV28
CASTSLRGAQHF
TGTGCCAGCACCTCCCTAAGGGGGGCCCAGCATTTT
>TRBJ2-3|TRBD2|TRBV25-1
CASVGTSGSGTQYF
TGTGCCAGCGTAGGGACTAGCGGGAGCGGTACGCAGTATTTT